These 9 T cell receptor beta chains were all obtained from the same sample, sequenced in a study of cytomegalovirus exposure and HLA in healthy donors. The study ran its PCR with 60 Vbeta and 13 Jbeta primers. Repertoires were generated with immunoSEQ multiplex PCR, while TCRdb's copy carries only in-frame clones and drops some. This table holds some 140,000 clones, around 79% found once. Sequenced material: PBMCs. The origin of the receptors is a man aged 40-49 years in good health and CMV-seropositive.

V gene TRBV6-4 combines with J gene TRBJ1-2; D gene uncertain. This CDR3 contains 16 residues. CDR1 MRHNA and CDR2 SNTAGT come from the germline V gene. Trimming shortened V by 3 bases and J by 7 bases, and 21 bases separated the two germline ends. The CDR3: CASSESEGGGYSGYTF. For the CDR3, the DNA is TGTGCCAGCAGTGAATCCGAGGGTGGAGGTTACAGTGGCTACACCTTC.

This clone was seen a handful of times. The V call is TRBV5-1, the J call TRBJ2-7; a possible D gene is TRBD2 (6 bases). Germline-derived CDR1 and CDR2 are SGHRS and YFSETQ. The CDR3 is made up of 15 amino acids. V was trimmed by 0 bases and J by 2 bases, leaving 12 bases between them. CDR3 amino acids: CASSLEGGAPYEQYF. CDR3 coding DNA: TGCGCCAGCAGCTTGGAGGGCGGGGCCCCCTACGAGCAGTACTTC.

This clone was recorded only once. The rearrangement uses TRBV28 and TRBJ2-3; 7 positions agree with TRBD1. CDR3 length: 15 amino acids. Germline values: CDR1 MDHEN, CDR2 SYDVKM. J lost 5 bases, V lost 4 bases, and 9 bases had no gene match. The CDR3 DNA is TGTGCCAGCAGTTCCCCCGCCGGGGACAGAGATACGCAGTATTTT. This sequence encodes CASSSPAGDRDTQYF.

V gene TRBV29-1 combines with J gene TRBJ1-2, with TRBD1 as a possible D gene (6 bases). V was cut by 6 bases and J by 1 base, with 18 bases left in between. Germline CDR1 is SQVTM and CDR2 is ANQGSEA. The CDR3 is 15 amino acids. The CDR3 region has the DNA TGCAGCGTGGGGACAACCGGAAATTTTAACTATGGCTACACCTTC. This sequence encodes CSVGTTGNFNYGYTF. The whole variable domain, remainder taken from reference TRBV29-1 and TRBJ1-2, is SAVISQKPSRDICQRGTSLTIQCQVDSQVTMMFWYRQQPGQSLTLIATANQGSEATYESGFVIDKFPISRPNLTFSTLTVSNMSPEDSSIYLCSVGTTGNFNYGYTFGSGTRLTVV.

V is TRBV6-1 and J is TRBJ2-2; D is perhaps TRBD1 (5 bases). Germline V gene data show CDR1 as MNHNS and CDR2 as SASEGT. Trimming removed 2 bases from V and 11 bases from J, with 15 bases in between. The CDR3 extends over 14 amino acids. CDR3 residues: CASSERAGPRELFF. In DNA, the CDR3 is TGTGCCAGCAGTGAACGAGCAGGGCCGCGCGAGCTGTTTTTT.

The rearrangement joins TRBV28 to TRBJ1-3, with no clear D. This CDR3 has 16 amino acids. The germline V and J ends were trimmed by 4 bases and 0 bases, with 13 bases remaining between them. Germline CDR1 and CDR2: MDHEN and SYDVKM. The CDR3 DNA is TGTGCCAGCAGTTCAGACCAGGCGTACTCTGGAAACACCATATATTTT. It codes for CASSSDQAYSGNTIYF.

The rearrangement uses TRBV4-1 and TRBJ2-7; TRBD2 agrees at 10 bases. The CDR3 runs to 14 residues. Germline lookup yields CDR1 MGHRA and CDR2 YSYEKL. The V gene end was trimmed by 4 bases and the J gene end by 5 bases; junction bases not matched to a gene: 5. The CDR3 nucleotides are TGCGCCAGCAGCCCACGGGGACTAGCGAACGAGCAGTACTTC. The encoded protein is CASSPRGLANEQYF.

This clone was recorded once. A read error is likely, as this CDR3 ends without the conserved phenylalanine or tryptophan. The limits of the CDR3 on the DNA are not certain, so only TCRdb's listed CDR3 is given. The chain carries TRBV20-1 and TRBJ2-7; no DNA check was done on the table's D call, TRBD1. The CDR3 comprises 11 residues, both ends counted. Germline V lookup: CDR1 DFQATT, CDR2 SNEGSKA (reference sequence). This chain's CDR3 is CSARSGDRGLL.

This chain joins TRBV18 and TRBJ1-2, with TRBD1 as a possible D gene (6 bases). Germline V gene sequence: CDR1 KGHSH, CDR2 LQKENI. The CDR3 consists of 14 residues. V lost 3 bases to trimming and J lost 2 bases, with 10 bases between them. CDR3 DNA sequence: TGTGCCAGCTCACCCAGACAGGAGAACTATGGCTACACCTTC. Translation gives CASSPRQENYGYTF.